This T cell receptor (beta chain) was sequenced for a study of T-cell memory formation after mild COVID-19. Unmatched junction bases numbered 6, after V lost 6 bases and J lost 4 bases. The CDR3 is 15 amino acids. This clonotype was detected a few times. Antigen unknown. Points from the study as a whole: The study detected some responding clones in pre-infection memory, suggesting cross-reactive memory joined. Clones that contracted from day 15 to 85 had balanced CD4/CD8; later expanders were CD4+ biased.

TCRdb itself ran the 5' RACE reads through MiXCR, one entry per CDR3 protein. The sample records about 350,000 distinct CDR3 sequences, about an eighth being singletons. The specimen was PBMCs or a T cell subset sorted from them (not recorded which). The V and J genes are TRBV12-3 or TRBV12-4 and TRBJ2-6; 7 bases are shared with TRBD2. The origin of this receptor is a man aged 18-30 years who had mild COVID-19 (a few samples of this study predate the infection). Cell type and time point are not known. The CDR3 nucleotides are TGTGCCAGCAGCCCTGGGGGGGTCGGGGCCAACGTCCTGACTTTC. This sequence encodes CASSPGGVGANVLTF.